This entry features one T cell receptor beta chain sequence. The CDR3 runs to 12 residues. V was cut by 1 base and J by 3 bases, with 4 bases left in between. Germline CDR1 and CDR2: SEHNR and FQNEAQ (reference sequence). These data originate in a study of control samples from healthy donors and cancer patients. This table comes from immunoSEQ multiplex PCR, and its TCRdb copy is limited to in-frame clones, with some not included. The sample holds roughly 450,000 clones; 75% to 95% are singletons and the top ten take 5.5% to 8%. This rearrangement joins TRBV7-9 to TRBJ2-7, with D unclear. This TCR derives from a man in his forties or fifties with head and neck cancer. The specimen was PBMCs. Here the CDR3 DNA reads TGTGCCAGCAGCTTAGAAAACTACGAGCAGTACTTC. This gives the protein CASSLENYEQYF.